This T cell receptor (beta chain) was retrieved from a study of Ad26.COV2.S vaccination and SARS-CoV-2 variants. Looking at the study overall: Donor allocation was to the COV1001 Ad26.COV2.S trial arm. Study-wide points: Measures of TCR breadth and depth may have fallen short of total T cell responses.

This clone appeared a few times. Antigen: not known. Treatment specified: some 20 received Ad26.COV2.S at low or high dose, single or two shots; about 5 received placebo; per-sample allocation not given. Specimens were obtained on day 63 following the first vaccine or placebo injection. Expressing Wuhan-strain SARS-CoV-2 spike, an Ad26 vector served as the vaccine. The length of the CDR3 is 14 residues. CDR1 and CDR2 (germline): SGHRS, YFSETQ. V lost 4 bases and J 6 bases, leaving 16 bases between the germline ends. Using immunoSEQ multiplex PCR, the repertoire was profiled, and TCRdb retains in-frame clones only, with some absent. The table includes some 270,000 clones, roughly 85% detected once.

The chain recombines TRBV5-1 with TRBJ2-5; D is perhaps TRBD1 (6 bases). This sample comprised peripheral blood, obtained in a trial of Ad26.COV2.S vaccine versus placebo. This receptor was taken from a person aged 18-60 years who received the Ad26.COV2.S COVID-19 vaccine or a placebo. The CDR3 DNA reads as TGCGCCAGCAGCCCACAGGGAGAGGGAAAGACCCAGTACTTC. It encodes CASSPQGEGKTQYF. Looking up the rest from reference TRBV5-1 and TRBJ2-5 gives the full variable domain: KAGVTQTPRYLIKTRGQQVTLSCSPISGHRSVSWYQQTPGQGLQFLFEYFSETQRNKGNFPGRFSGRQFSNSRSEMNVSTLELGDSALYLCASSPQGEGKTQYFGPGTRLLVL.